The clone carrying this T cell receptor beta chain was seen only a few times. Its antigen is not identified. This was the immunoSEQ v3 assay. The table came from immunoSEQ multiplex PCR; TCRdb's copy has only in-frame clones and leaves some out. The sample lists more than 20,000 clones, about 79% seen once, with nearly 7.5% in the top ten. This sample was taken from a study of TIL therapy for anti-PD-1-resistant metastatic lung cancer. Across the whole study: Tumors carried a median 1.5 non-synonymous mutations per megabase. Study-level points and caveats: Treatment-naive, never-smoker and oncogene-addicted patients were overrepresented in this highly selected cohort.

Documented time point: pre-treatment sample, taken before nivolumab and TIL therapy. Germline CDR1 and CDR2: SGHDN and FVKESK. Germline trimming cut 1 base from V and 4 bases from J; bases unmatched to any gene: 8. This CDR3 spans 16 amino acids. This TCR derives from a person between 25 and 80 years old with non-small cell lung cancer. This sample comprised blood, obtained at baseline. The chain links TRBV14 to TRBJ2-5; 8 bases are shared with TRBD2. CDR3 DNA sequence: TGTGCCAGCAGCCAAGTCGGAGCGGGAGTTCGAGAGACCCAGTACTTC. It is translated as CASSQVGAGVRETQYF.